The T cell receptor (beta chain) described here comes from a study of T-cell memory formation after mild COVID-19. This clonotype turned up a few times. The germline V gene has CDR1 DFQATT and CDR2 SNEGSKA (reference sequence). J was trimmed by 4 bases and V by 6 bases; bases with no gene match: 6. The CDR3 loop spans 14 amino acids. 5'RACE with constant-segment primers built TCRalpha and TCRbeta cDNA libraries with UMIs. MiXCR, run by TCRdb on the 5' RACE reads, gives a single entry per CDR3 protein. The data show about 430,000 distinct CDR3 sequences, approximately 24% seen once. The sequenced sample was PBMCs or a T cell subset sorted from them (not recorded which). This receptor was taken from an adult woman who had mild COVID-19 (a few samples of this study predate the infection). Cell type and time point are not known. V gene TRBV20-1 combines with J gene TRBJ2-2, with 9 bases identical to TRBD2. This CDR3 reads CSAPGTSPTGELFF. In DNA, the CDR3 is TGCAGTGCCCCCGGGACTAGCCCCACCGGGGAGCTGTTTTTT.